These 5 T cell receptor beta chains came from one sample sequenced in a study of T-cell reconstitution after alpha-beta-depleted transplantation in children. Library preparation (for TCRbeta) was performed with unique molecular identifiers. TCRdb independently ran MiXCR on the PCR reads; one entry per CDR3 protein. Of 500,000 to 600,000 distinct CDR3 sequences listed, approximately 32% are singletons. Specimen: PBMCs from the stem cell graft donor, collected from the stem cell graft. The receptors were sampled from a human donor who donated a stem cell graft to a child with aplastic anemia.

The chain links TRBV10-3 to TRBJ2-7; 8 bases are shared with TRBD1. V lost 3 bases to trimming and J lost 7 bases; unmatched junction nucleotides: 5. The CDR3 is 13 residues long. Germline CDR1 ENHRY, CDR2 SYGVKD. The CDR3 spells CAISDRGPGEQYF. DNA of the CDR3: TGTGCCATCAGTGACAGGGGGCCGGGAGAGCAGTACTTC.

The genes are TRBV30 and TRBJ2-1; D gene unclear. Trimming took off 0 bases at V and 4 bases at J, with 16 bases between the two ends. The germline gives CDR1 GTSNPN, CDR2 SVGIG (reference sequence). The CDR3 spans 16 residues. This CDR3 reads CAWSVLEGPRYNEQFF. In nucleotides, the CDR3 is TGTGCCTGGAGTGTACTTGAAGGGCCACGTTACAATGAGCAGTTCTTC.

Comment on this clonotype: A much larger clone differs by one base, so this may be a read error. The CDR3 bases are TGCAGCGTTGAGGCCGGGTCTCACAATGAGCAGTTCTTC. Protein sequence: CSVEAGSHNEQFF. The V and J genes are TRBV29-1 and TRBJ2-1; no reliable D call. Germline loops: CDR1 SQVTM, CDR2 ANQGSEA. CDR3 length: 13 amino acids. V was clipped by 3 bases and J by 5 bases, with 11 bases between them.

V and J are TRBV7-2 and TRBJ2-5; TRBD1 agrees at 10 bases. Germline V gene lookup returns CDR1 SGHTA and CDR2 FQGNSA. This CDR3 spans 16 amino acids. Trimming took 1 base from V and 6 from J; bases not matched to a gene: 8. The CDR3 is CASSLVKDRGRKTQYF. The CDR3 region has the DNA TGTGCCAGCAGCTTAGTCAAGGACAGGGGGAGGAAGACCCAGTACTTC.

The chain links TRBV7-8 to TRBJ2-7, with 13 bases that match TRBD2. Germline loops: CDR1 SGHVS, CDR2 FQNEAQ. The V and J ends lost 1 base and 0 bases, in that order; junction bases with no gene match: 6. This CDR3 contains 18 residues. CDR3 in amino acids: CASSLGPGLAGYSYEQYV. The CDR3 DNA follows: TGTGCCAGCAGCTTAGGTCCGGGACTAGCGGGGTACTCCTACGAGCAGTACGTC.